These 27 T cell receptor beta chains were all obtained from the same sample, sequenced in a study of spatial heterogeneity in lung cancer. TCRdb re-called the 5' RACE reads with MiXCR, one entry per CDR3 protein. This sample has some 22,000 distinct CDR3 sequences; 4.5% to 5.5% occur once, and the top ten carry under 6.5%. Time point of the sample: sample taken at primary tumor resection. Material for sequencing was whole RNA from tumor, nontumor lung or frozen PBMC, left unsorted. The source was PBMCs, collected at surgery. Receptors were obtained from a male donor with early-stage non-small cell lung cancer.

The table lists this clonotype with many counts. The CDR3 coding sequence is TGTGCCAGCAGGACTAGGACGCAGGGATGGACTGAAGCTTTCTTT. This gives the protein CASRTRTQGWTEAFF. The chain combines TRBV12-3 or TRBV12-4 with TRBJ1-1; weak D call: TRBD1 (5 bases). The CDR3 covers 15 residues. V was cut by 6 bases and J by 5 bases, with 19 bases left in between.

With respect to this clonotype: Just one base apart from a much larger clone, this may be a read error. CDR3 protein: CASSVRQVLFSGNTIYF. The CDR3 bases are TGTGCCAGCAGTGTGCGTCAGGTACTATTCTCTGGAAACACCATATATTTT. The chain carries TRBV2 and TRBJ1-3, with D hard to call. CDR1 is SNHLY and CDR2 is FYNNEI in the germline V gene. The CDR3 extends over 17 amino acids. V was cut by 4 bases and J by 0 bases, with 16 bases left in between.

Ten or more counts support this clonotype. CDR3 nucleotide sequence: TGTGCCAGTAGGGGGACAGTATCCTCCGAGCAGTTCTTC. This gives the protein CASRGTVSSEQFF. This chain joins TRBV6-6 and TRBJ2-1; 7 positions agree with TRBD1. Unmatched junction bases numbered 12, after V lost 9 bases and J lost 10 bases. This CDR3 has 13 residues. CDR1 and CDR2 (germline): MNHNY, SVGAGI (reference sequence).

In this sample, this clonotype turned up many times. J is TRBJ1-1 and V is TRBV20-1; D call uncertain. Trimming pared 3 bases from V and 0 bases from J, leaving 17 bases between. The CDR3 is 16 amino acids. The germline gives CDR1 DFQATT, CDR2 SNEGSKA (reference sequence). CDR3 in DNA: TGCAGTGCTAGTGCTTCCGGTCGGCGGATGAACACTGAAGCTTTCTTT. This codes for CSASASGRRMNTEAFF.

In this sample, this clonotype turned up many times. The gene calls are TRBV7-2 and TRBJ2-1, with a weak D call TRBD2 (6 bases). Per germline, CDR1 SGHTA and CDR2 FQGNSA. V was clipped by 1 base and J by 5 bases, with 6 bases between them. This CDR3 contains 13 residues. The CDR3 spells CASSLGRDNEQFF. The CDR3, as DNA: TGTGCCAGCAGCTTAGGGAGGGACAATGAGCAGTTCTTC. The full variable domain, rest sourced from reference TRBV7-2 and TRBJ2-1, is GAGVSQSPSNKVTEKGKDVELRCDPISGHTALYWYRQSLGQGLEFLIYFQGNSAPDKSGLPSDRFSAERTGGSVSTLTIQRTQQEDSAVYLCASSLGRDNEQFFGPGTRLTVL.

This clonotype came up many times. The rearrangement uses TRBV12-3 or TRBV12-4 and TRBJ2-7; D is undetermined. This CDR3 region has 11 residues. With 4 bases removed from V and 4 bases from J, the gap between germline ends came to 5 bases. CDR3 bases: TGTGCCAGCAGTTATGGGTACGAGCAGTACTTC. Protein: CASSYGYEQYF.

This clonotype was counted many times. V and J are TRBV6-6 and TRBJ2-7, with D possibly called TRBD1 or TRBD2 (5 bases each). V lost 6 bases and J lost 2, with 11 bases in between. This CDR3 comprises 13 residues. Looked up from germline, CDR1 is MNHNY and CDR2 is SVGAGI (reference sequence). CDR3 DNA sequence: TGTGCCAGCAGCCGGGACGGTACCTACGAGCAGTACTTC. Residues: CASSRDGTYEQYF.

This chain joins TRBV7-9 and TRBJ2-2; D is possibly TRBD1 (5 bases). Germline lookup yields CDR1 SEHNR and CDR2 FQNEAQ (reference sequence). This CDR3 is 14 amino acids long. V dropped 5 bases and J dropped 4 bases, with 11 bases sitting between them. The CDR3 here is CASSGWGRTGELFF. CDR3 bases: TGTGCCAGCAGCGGCTGGGGCCGCACCGGGGAGCTGTTTTTT.

The sample holds a few counts of this clonotype. The chain is built from TRBV20-1 and TRBJ2-2; weak D call: TRBD1 (6 bases). The ends were cut back, 0 bases at V and 6 bases at J, with 20 bases in the middle. The CDR3 spans 17 residues. Germline V gene sequence: CDR1 DFQATT, CDR2 SNEGSKA (reference sequence). CDR3 in DNA: TGCAGTGCTAGAGATACCGGCAGGGGATATGGCGCCGGGGAGCTGTTTTTT. It yields the protein CSARDTGRGYGAGELFF.

In regard to this clonotype: A read error is possible here, since a much larger clone lies one base away. The chain couples TRBV3-1 to TRBJ2-7; maybe TRBD1 (5 bases). Per germline, CDR1 LGHDT and CDR2 YNNKEL (reference sequence). V was pared by 2 bases and J by 7 bases, with 12 bases between. The CDR3 loop spans 13 amino acids. For the CDR3, the DNA is TGTGCCAGCAGCCAATTGACAGAGAAAGAGCAGTACTTC. Protein sequence: CASSQLTEKEQYF.

Many counts were recorded for this clonotype. This chain uses TRBV9 with TRBJ2-5; D may be TRBD2 (5 bases). This CDR3 comprises 15 residues. The V end was cut by 2 bases, the J end by 4 bases, with 15 bases between. Germline V gene lookup returns CDR1 SGDLS and CDR2 YYNGEE. CDR3: CASSVATGLRETQYF. The CDR3 coding sequence is TGTGCCAGCAGCGTTGCCACGGGATTAAGAGAGACCCAGTACTTC.

In this sample, this clonotype turned up many times. V gene TRBV6-5 combines with J gene TRBJ1-3, with D possibly matching TRBD1 (5 bases). Germline lookup yields CDR1 MNHEY and CDR2 SVGAGI. The CDR3 is 14 amino acids. V was trimmed by 5 bases and J by 0 bases, leaving 8 bases between them. The CDR3 sequence: CASSQTDSGNTIYF. In nucleotides, the CDR3 is TGTGCCAGCAGTCAGACAGACTCTGGAAACACCATATATTTT.

This clonotype came up many times. The gene calls are TRBV30 and TRBJ2-5, with no clear D. In germline, CDR1 is GTSNPN, CDR2 SVGIG (reference sequence). Trimming removed 0 bases at V and 5 bases at J, with 4 bases between. The length of the CDR3 is 11 residues. The CDR3 coding sequence is TGTGCCTGGAGTGTACGTGAGACCCAGTACTTC. It encodes CAWSVRETQYF.

At least ten counts were recorded for this clonotype. This chain uses TRBV7-2 with TRBJ2-7; D is uncertain. The germline gives CDR1 SGHTA, CDR2 FQGNSA. V lost 5 bases to trimming and J lost 5 bases, with 7 bases between them. The length of the CDR3 is 11 residues. CDR3 loop: CASSPHDEQYF. The CDR3 DNA reads as TGTGCCAGCAGCCCCCACGACGAGCAGTACTTC.

This clonotype has ten or more counts. This chain links TRBV14 with TRBJ2-1; 14 positions agree with TRBD2. V gave up 2 bases and J gave up 3 bases; unmatched junction bases: 18. This CDR3 has 22 amino acids. Germline assignment: CDR1 SGHDN and CDR2 FVKESK. The CDR3: CASSQRFSGTSGSPFNYNEQFF. The CDR3 DNA sequence: TGTGCCAGCAGCCAAAGGTTTTCCGGGACTAGCGGGAGTCCCTTTAACTACAATGAGCAGTTCTTC.

This clonotype showed up many times. The chain links TRBV27 to TRBJ2-5; no firm D call. Germline V gene data show CDR1 as MNHEY and CDR2 as SMNVEV (reference sequence). Trimming cost V 4 bases and J 3 bases, with 12 bases left between them. This CDR3 is built from 14 residues. CDR3 nucleotides: TGTGCCAGCAGTTCCCCCTCGGCGAAAGAGACCCAGTACTTC. Translation: CASSSPSAKETQYF.

This clonotype was counted ten times or more. This sequence joins TRBV6-5 and TRBJ2-7; 7 bases are shared with TRBD1. The ends lost 2 bases at V and 7 bases at J; junction bases unmatched: 8. The CDR3 consists of 14 residues. CDR1 is MNHEY and CDR2 is SVGAGI in the germline V gene. The CDR3 loop is CASSYRTQGWEQYF. In DNA, the CDR3 is TGTGCCAGCAGTTACCGAACACAGGGGTGGGAGCAGTACTTC.

This clonotype was recorded many times. The chain is built from TRBV6-2 or TRBV6-3 and TRBJ1-3; D might be TRBD1 (5 bases). This CDR3 spans 12 amino acids. The germline gives CDR1 MNHEY, CDR2 SVGEGT. Trimming pared 8 bases from V and 5 bases from J, leaving 10 bases between. Here the CDR3 DNA reads TGTGCCAGCGGTACAGGCCGAAACACCATATATTTT. This sequence encodes CASGTGRNTIYF.

This clonotype has ten or more counts. Compared with germline, one end of the junction differs, possibly owing to a read error. V usage is TRBV7-2 and J usage is TRBJ2-3, with D uncertain. Germline-derived CDR1 and CDR2 are SGHTA and FQGNSA. CDR3 size: 14 residues. CDR3 protein: CASTLTTSTDTQYF. CDR3 nucleotides: TGTGCCAGCACCTTAACGACTAGCACAGATACGCAGTATTTT.

This clonotype was seen at least ten times. The gene calls are TRBV20-1 and TRBJ1-2; 8 nucleotides agree with TRBD1. This CDR3 is built from 12 residues. With 3 bases clipped from V and 9 bases from J, the junction kept 6 bases outside the gene matches. Germline values: CDR1 DFQATT, CDR2 SNEGSKA (reference sequence). CDR3 residues: CSARYRGESYTF. In nucleotides, the CDR3 is TGCAGTGCTAGGTACAGGGGGGAGAGCTACACCTTC.

The chain couples TRBV6-1 to TRBJ1-2; D is undetermined. Between the trimmed V and J ends, which lost 5 bases and 2 bases, there was a span of 6 bases. The length of the CDR3 is 12 residues. Germline V lookup: CDR1 MNHNS, CDR2 SASEGT. The DNA of the CDR3 is TGTGCCAGCAGTCCAGGAAACTATGGCTACACCTTC. This translates into CASSPGNYGYTF.

This clonotype was found many times. The chain has TRBV20-1 and TRBJ2-7; TRBD2 matches 7 bases. The CDR3 totals 16 residues. Germline CDR1 reads DFQATT; CDR2 reads SNEGSKA (reference sequence). V lost 6 bases, J lost 2 bases, and 16 bases stayed unmatched. CDR3 loop: CSAPPEIAGPPYEQYF. The DNA of the CDR3 is TGCAGTGCCCCCCCTGAAATAGCGGGCCCCCCCTACGAGCAGTACTTC.

This clonotype appeared many times. This rearrangement joins TRBV27 to TRBJ2-7; a possible D gene is TRBD1 (6 bases). V was shortened by 2 bases and J by 2 bases, with 16 bases between the two germline ends. Germline CDR1 reads MNHEY; CDR2 reads SMNVEV (reference sequence). The CDR3 has 16 amino acids. The CDR3 is CASSLGVTGGAYEQYF. The CDR3 DNA reads as TGTGCCAGCAGTTTAGGTGTGACAGGTGGAGCCTACGAGCAGTACTTC.

This clonotype was recorded at least ten times. The chain carries TRBV20-1 and TRBJ1-1; D remains unclear. This CDR3 is 11 amino acids long. Between the trimmed V and J ends, which lost 0 bases and 6 bases, there was a span of 5 bases. Per the germline V gene, CDR1 is DFQATT and CDR2 is SNEGSKA (reference sequence). CDR3 DNA sequence: TGCAGTGCTAGAGATTACGCTGAAGCTTTCTTT. Protein: CSARDYAEAFF.

In its sample, this clonotype was seen many times. This chain connects TRBV18 to TRBJ2-1; D uncertain. Germline-derived CDR1 and CDR2 are KGHSH and LQKENI. CDR3 length equals 12 residues. The V end lost 2 bases, the J end lost 10 bases, and 9 bases lay between the germline ends. The CDR3 bases are TGTGCCAGCTCACCATCGTTAGGGGAGCAGTTCTTC. Residues: CASSPSLGEQFF.

This clonotype was counted ten times or more. The chain is built from TRBV5-8 and TRBJ2-3; D ambiguous. CDR1 is SGHTS and CDR2 is YDEGEE in the germline V gene. The CDR3 runs to 14 residues. Trimming pared 0 bases from V and 2 bases from J, leaving 7 bases between. The CDR3 loop is CASSLGENTDTQYF. CDR3 DNA: TGTGCCAGCAGCTTGGGAGAGAACACAGATACGCAGTATTTT.

This clonotype was observed at least ten times. V usage is TRBV5-1 and J usage is TRBJ2-3; 10 nucleotides agree with TRBD2. Germline CDR1 SGHRS, CDR2 YFSETQ. This CDR3 contains 16 residues. V lost 4 bases and J lost 0; bases outside the gene matches: 5. Here the CDR3 reads CASSRGTSASTDTQYF. The DNA for the CDR3 is TGCGCCAGCAGCCGAGGGACTAGCGCGAGCACAGATACGCAGTATTTT.